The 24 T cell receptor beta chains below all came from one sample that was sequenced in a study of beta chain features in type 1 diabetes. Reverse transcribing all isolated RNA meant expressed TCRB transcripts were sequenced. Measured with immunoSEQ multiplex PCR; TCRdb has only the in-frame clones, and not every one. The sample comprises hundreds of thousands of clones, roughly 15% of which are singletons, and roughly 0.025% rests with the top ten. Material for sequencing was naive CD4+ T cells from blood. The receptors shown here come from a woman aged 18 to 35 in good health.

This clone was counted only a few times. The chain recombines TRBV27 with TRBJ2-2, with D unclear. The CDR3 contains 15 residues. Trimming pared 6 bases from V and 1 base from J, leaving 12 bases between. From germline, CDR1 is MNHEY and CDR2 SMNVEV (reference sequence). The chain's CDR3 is CASSSFIRNTGELFF. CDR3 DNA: TGTGCCAGCAGCTCCTTCATCCGGAACACCGGGGAGCTGTTTTTT.

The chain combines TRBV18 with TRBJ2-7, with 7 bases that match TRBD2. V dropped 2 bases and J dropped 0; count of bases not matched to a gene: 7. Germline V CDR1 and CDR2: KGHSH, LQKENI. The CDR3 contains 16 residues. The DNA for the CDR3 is TGTGCCAGCTCACCAGTGGACCTAGCGGCCTCCTACGAGCAGTACTTC. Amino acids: CASSPVDLAASYEQYF.

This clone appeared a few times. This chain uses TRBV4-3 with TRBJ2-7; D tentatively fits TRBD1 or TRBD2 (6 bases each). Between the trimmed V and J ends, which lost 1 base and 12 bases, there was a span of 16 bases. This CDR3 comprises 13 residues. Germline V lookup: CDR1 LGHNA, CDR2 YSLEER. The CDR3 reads CASSQGWRGTVYF. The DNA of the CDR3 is TGCGCCAGCAGCCAAGGGTGGAGGGGGACTGTGTACTTC.

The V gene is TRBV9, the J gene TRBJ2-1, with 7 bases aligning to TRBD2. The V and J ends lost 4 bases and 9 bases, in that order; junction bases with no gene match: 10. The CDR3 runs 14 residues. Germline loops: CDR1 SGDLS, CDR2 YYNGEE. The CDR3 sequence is CASSPVGGRGEQFF. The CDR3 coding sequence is TGTGCCAGCAGCCCCGTGGGCGGGAGAGGTGAGCAGTTCTTC. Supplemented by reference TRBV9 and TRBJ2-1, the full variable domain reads DSGVTQTPKHLITATGQRVTLRCSPRSGDLSVYWYQQSLDQGLQFLIQYYNGEERAKGNILERFSAQQFPDLHSELNLSSLELGDSALYFCASSPVGGRGEQFFGPGTRLTVL.

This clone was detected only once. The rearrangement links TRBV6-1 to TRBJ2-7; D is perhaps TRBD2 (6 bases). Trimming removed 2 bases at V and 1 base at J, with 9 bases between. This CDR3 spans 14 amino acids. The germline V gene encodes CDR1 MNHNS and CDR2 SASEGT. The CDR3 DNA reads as TGTGCCAGCAGTGAAACGGCGGGATCCTACGAGCAGTACTTC. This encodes CASSETAGSYEQYF.

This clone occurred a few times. This chain's CDR3 is CAIGGGQGANEQFF. DNA for the CDR3: TGTGCCATCGGCGGTGGACAGGGGGCCAATGAGCAGTTCTTC. This chain connects TRBV10-3 to TRBJ2-1; 11 bases fit TRBD1. From germline, CDR1 is ENHRY and CDR2 SYGVKD. V trimming: 8 bases; J trimming: 6 bases; junction bases outside the gene matches: 6. The length of the CDR3 is 14 residues.

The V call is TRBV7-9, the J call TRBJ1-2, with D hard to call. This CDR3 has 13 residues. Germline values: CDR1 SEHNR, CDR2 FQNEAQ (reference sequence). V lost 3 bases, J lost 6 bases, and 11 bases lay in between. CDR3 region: CASSFGERDGYTF. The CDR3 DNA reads TGTGCCAGCAGCTTTGGTGAAAGGGATGGCTACACCTTC. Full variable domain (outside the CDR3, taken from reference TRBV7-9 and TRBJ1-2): DTGVSQNPRHKITKRGQNVTFRCDPISEHNRLYWYRQTLGQGPEFLTYFQNEAQLEKSRLLSDRFSAERPKGSFSTLEIQRTEQGDSAMYLCASSFGERDGYTFGSGTRLTVV.

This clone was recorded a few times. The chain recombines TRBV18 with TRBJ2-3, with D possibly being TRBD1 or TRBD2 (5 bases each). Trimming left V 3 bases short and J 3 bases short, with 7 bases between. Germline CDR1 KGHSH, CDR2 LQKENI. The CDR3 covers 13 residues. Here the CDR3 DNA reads TGTGCCAGCTCACCGGGGGAAACAGATACGCAGTATTTT. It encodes CASSPGETDTQYF.

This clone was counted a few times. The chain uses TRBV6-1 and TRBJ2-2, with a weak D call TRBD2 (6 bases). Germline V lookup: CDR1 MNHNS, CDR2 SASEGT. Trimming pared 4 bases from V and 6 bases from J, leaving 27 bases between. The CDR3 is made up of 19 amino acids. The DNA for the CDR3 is TGTGCCAGCAGTGCCAGACGCGTTCCTGGGACTTATACTCCCGGGGAGCTGTTTTTT. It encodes CASSARRVPGTYTPGELFF.

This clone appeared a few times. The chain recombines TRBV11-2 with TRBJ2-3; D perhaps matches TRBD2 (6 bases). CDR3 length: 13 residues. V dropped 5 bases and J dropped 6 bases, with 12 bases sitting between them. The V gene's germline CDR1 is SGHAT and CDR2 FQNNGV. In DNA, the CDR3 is TGTGCCAGCAGCCGGGACTCCTGGGATACGCAGTATTTT. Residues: CASSRDSWDTQYF.

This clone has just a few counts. CDR3 in DNA: TGTGCCAGCAGCAAACAGACAGGGGGCGGCACTGAAGCTTTCTTT. As protein: CASSKQTGGGTEAFF. The chain combines TRBV9 with TRBJ1-1; TRBD1 matches 10 bases. The V gene end was trimmed by 4 bases and the J gene end by 4 bases; junction bases not matched to a gene: 7. CDR3 length equals 15 residues. The germline V gene encodes CDR1 SGDLS and CDR2 YYNGEE.

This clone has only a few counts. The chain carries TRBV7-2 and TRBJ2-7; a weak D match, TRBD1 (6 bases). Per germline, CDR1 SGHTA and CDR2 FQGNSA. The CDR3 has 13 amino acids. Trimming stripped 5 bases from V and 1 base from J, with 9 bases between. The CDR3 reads CASSPGQSYEQYF. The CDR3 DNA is TGTGCCAGCAGCCCTGGACAGTCCTACGAGCAGTACTTC.

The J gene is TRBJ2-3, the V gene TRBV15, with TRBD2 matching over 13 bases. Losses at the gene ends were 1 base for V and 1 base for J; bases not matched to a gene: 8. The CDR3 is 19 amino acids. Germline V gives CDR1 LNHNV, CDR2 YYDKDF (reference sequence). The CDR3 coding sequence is TGTGCCACCAGCAGAGTCCGGACTAGCGGGAGAGGGGGCACAGATACGCAGTATTTT. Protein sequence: CATSRVRTSGRGGTDTQYF.

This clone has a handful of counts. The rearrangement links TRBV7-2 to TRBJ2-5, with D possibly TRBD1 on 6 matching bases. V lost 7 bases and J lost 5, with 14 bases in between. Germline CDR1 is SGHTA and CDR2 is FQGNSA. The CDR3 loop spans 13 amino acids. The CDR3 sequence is CASIQGPWETQYF. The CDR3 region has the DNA TGTGCCAGCATCCAGGGGCCTTGGGAGACCCAGTACTTC.

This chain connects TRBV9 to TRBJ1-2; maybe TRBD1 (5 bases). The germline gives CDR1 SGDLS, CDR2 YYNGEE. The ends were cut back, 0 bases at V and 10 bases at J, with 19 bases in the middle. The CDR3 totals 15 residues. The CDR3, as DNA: TGTGCCAGCAGCGTAGATCCCAGGGAAGTGTCTGACTACACCTTC. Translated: CASSVDPREVSDYTF.

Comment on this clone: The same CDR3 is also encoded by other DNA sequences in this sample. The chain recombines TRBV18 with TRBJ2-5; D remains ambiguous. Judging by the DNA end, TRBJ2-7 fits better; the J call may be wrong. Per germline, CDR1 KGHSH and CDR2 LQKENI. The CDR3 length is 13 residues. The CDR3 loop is CASSPPGSYEQYF. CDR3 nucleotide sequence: TGTGCCAGCTCACCACCGGGCAGCTACGAGCAGTACTTC.

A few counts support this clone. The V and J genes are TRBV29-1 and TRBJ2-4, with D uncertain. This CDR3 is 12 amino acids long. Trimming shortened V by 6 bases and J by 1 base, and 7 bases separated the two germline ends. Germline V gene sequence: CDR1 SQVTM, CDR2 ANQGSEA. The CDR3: CSVVGAKNIQYF. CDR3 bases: TGCAGCGTGGTGGGGGCCAAAAACATTCAGTACTTC.

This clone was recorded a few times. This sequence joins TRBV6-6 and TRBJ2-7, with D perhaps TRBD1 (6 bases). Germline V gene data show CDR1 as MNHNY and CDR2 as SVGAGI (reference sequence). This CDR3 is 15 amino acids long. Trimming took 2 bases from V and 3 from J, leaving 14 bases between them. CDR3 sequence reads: CASSYGDTGIYEQYF. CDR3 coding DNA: TGTGCCAGCAGTTACGGGGACACGGGGATCTACGAGCAGTACTTC.

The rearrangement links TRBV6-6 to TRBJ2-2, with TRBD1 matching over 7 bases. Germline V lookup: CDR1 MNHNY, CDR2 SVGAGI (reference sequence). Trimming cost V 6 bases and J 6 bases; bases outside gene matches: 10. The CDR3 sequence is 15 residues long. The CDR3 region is CASRLGTVSAGELFF. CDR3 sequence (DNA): TGTGCCAGCAGACTAGGGACAGTCTCTGCCGGGGAGCTGTTTTTT.

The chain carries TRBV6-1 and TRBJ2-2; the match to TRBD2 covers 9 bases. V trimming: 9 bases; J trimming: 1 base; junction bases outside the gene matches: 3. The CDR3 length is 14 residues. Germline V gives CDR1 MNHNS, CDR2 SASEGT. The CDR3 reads CASRTSENTGELFF. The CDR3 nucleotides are TGTGCCAGTCGGACTAGCGAGAACACCGGGGAGCTGTTTTTT.

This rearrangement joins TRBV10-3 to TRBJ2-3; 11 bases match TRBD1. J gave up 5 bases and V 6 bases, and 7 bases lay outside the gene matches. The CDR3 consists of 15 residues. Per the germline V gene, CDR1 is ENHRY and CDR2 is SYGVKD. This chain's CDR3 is CAIRKGQGAGDTQYF. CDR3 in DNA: TGTGCCATCAGGAAAGGACAGGGGGCTGGAGATACGCAGTATTTT.

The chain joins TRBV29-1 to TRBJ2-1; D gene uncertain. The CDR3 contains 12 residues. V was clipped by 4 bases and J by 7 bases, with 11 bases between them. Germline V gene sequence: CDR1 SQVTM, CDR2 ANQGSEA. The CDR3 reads CSVARSGNEQFF. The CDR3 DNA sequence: TGCAGCGTTGCCCGCTCCGGTAATGAGCAGTTCTTC.

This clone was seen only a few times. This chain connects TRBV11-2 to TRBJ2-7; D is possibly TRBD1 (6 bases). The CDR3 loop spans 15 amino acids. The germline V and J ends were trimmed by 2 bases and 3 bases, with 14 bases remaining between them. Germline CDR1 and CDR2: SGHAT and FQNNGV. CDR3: CASSLRDTSNYEQYF. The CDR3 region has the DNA TGTGCCAGCAGCTTACGGGACACTTCAAACTACGAGCAGTACTTC. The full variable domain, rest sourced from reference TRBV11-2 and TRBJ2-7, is EAGVAQSPRYKIIEKRQSVAFWCNPISGHATLYWYQQILGQGPKLLIQFQNNGVVDDSQLPKDRFSAERLKGVDSTLKIQPAKLEDSAVYLCASSLRDTSNYEQYFGPGTRLTVT.

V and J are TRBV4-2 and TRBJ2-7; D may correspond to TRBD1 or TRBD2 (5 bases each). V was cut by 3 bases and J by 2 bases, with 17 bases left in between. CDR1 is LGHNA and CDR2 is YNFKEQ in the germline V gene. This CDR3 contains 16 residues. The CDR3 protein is CASSQKSGTEAYEQYF. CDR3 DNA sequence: TGTGCCAGCAGCCAGAAATCCGGGACGGAGGCCTACGAGCAGTACTTC.